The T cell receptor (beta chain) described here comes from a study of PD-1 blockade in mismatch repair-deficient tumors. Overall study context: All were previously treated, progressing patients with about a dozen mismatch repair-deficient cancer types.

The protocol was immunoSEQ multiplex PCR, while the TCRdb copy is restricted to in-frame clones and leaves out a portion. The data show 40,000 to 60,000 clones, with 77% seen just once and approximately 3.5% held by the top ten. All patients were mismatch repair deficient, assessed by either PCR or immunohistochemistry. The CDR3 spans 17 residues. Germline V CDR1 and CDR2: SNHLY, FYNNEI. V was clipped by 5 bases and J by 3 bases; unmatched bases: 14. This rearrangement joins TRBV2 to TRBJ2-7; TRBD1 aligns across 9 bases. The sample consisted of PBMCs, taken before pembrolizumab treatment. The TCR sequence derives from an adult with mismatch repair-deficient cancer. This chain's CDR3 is CASSHSRSGQGIYEQYF. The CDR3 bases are TGTGCCAGCAGTCATTCAAGATCGGGACAGGGTATCTACGAGCAGTACTTC.